This entry is about one T cell receptor beta chain. This entry comes from a study of technical replicates of blood from a few donors. Sequencing used immunoSEQ multiplex PCR; TCRdb keeps in-frame clones, though not all of them. The sample records around 29,000 clones, just over 90% being singletons. The germline CDR1 and CDR2 sequences are GTSNPN and SVGIG (reference sequence). There are 14 residues in the CDR3. Trimming pared 0 bases from V and 4 bases from J, leaving 12 bases between. The chain joins TRBV30 to TRBJ1-1; D is possibly TRBD1 (5 bases). The sequence derives from a human donor in good health. Some clones in this sample may be carry-over from other donors' samples. The sample was PBMCs. CDR3 protein: CAWSVGRRATEAFF. The CDR3 region has the DNA TGTGCCTGGAGTGTAGGGCGCAGGGCCACTGAAGCTTTCTTT. Variable domain in full (rest from reference TRBV30 and TRBJ1-1): SQTIHQWPATLVQPVGSPLSLECTVEGTSNPNLYWYRQAAGRGLQLLFYSVGIGQISSEVPQNLSASRPQDRQFILSSKKLLLSDSGFYLCAWSVGRRATEAFFGQGTRLTVV.